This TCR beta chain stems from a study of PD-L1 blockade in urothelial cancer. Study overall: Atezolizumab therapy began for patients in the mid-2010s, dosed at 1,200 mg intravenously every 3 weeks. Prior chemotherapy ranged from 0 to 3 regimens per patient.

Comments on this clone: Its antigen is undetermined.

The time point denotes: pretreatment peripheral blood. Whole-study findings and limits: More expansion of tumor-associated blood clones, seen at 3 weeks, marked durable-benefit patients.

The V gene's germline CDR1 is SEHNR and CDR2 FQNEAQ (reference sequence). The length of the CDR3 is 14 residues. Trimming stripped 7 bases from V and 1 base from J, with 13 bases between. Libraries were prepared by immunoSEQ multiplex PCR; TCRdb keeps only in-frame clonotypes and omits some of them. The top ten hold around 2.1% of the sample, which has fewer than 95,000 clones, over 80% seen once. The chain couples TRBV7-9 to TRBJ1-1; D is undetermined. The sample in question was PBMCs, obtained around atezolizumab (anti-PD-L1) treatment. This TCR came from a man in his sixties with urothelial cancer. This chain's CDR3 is CASNSLLGNTEAFF. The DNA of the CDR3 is TGTGCCAGCAACTCTCTCCTAGGGAACACTGAAGCTTTCTTT. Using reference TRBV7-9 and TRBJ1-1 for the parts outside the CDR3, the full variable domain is DTGVSQNPRHKITKRGQNVTFRCDPISEHNRLYWYRQTLGQGPEFLTYFQNEAQLEKSRLLSDRFSAERPKGSFSTLEIQRTEQGDSAMYLCASNSLLGNTEAFFGQGTRLTVV.